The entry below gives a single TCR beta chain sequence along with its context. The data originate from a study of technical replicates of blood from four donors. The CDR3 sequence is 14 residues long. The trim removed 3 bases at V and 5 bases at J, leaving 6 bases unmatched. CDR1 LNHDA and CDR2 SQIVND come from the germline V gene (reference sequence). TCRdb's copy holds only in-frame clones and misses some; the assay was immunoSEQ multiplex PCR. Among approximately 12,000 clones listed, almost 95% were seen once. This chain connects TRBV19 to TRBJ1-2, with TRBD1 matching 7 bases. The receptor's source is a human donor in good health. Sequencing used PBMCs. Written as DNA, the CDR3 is TGTGCCAGTAGTATCGACAGGGTGGCGTATGGCTACACCTTC. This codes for CASSIDRVAYGYTF.